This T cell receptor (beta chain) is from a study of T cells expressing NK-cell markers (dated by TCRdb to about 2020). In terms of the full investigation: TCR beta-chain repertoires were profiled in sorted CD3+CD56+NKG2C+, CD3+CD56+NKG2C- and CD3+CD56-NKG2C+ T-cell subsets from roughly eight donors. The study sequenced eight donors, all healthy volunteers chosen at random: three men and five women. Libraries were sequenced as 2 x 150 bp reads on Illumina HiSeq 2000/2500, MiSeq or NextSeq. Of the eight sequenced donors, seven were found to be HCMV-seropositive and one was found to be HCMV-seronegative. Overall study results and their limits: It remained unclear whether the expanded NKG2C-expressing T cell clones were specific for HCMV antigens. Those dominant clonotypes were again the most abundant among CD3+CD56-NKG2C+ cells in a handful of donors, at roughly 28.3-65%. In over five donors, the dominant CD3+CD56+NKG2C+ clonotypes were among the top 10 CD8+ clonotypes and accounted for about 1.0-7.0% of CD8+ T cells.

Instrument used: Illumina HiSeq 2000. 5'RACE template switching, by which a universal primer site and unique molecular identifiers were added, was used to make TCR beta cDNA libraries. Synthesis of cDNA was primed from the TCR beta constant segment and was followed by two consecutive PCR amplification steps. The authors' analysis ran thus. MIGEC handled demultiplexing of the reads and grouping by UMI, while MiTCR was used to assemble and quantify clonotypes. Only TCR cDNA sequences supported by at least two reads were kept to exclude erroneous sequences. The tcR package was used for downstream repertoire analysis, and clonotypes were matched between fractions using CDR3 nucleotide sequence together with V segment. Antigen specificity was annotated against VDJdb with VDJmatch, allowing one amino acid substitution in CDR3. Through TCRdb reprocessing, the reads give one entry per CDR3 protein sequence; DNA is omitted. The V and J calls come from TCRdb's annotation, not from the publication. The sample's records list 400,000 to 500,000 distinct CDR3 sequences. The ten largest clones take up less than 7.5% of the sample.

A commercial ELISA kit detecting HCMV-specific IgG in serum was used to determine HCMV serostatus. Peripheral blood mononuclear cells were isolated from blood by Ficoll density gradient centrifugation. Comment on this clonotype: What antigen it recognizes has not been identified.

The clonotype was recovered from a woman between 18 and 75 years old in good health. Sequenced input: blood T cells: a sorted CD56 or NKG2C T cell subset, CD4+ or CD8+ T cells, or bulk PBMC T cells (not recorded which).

CDR3 region: CASSLSSGGGYTF. Recombination linked TRBV11-2 to TRBJ1-2. Reading from cysteine to phenylalanine, the CDR3 counts 13 amino acids. The record lacks a DNA sequence. CDR1 and CDR2 (SGHAT, FQNNGV) derive from the germline V gene.